Below are 2 T cell receptor beta chains sequenced from a single sample in a study of identifying expanded T cells in peripheral blood. Measured with immunoSEQ multiplex PCR; TCRdb has only the in-frame clones, and not every one. The sample yields 75,000 to 90,000 clones, 85% to 90% seen once. Source material: blood. These receptors were obtained from a person aged 18 to 75 in good health.

The CDR3 DNA is TGTGCCAGCAGTAGTCCAACGAGGGAGGCAGAGACCCAGTACTTC. Protein product: CASSSPTREAETQYF. The rearrangement links TRBV5-6 to TRBJ2-5, with D maybe TRBD2 (6 bases). The CDR3 runs to 15 residues. V shed 5 bases and J shed 4 bases, with 18 bases lying between them. Per the germline V gene, CDR1 is SGHDT and CDR2 is YYEEEE.

V usage is TRBV5-8 and J usage is TRBJ1-5, with D possibly matching TRBD1 (6 bases). Trimming left V 7 bases short and J 6 bases short, with 14 bases between. The CDR3 length is 13 residues. The germline V gene has CDR1 SGHTS and CDR2 YDEGEE. CDR3 protein: CASLLGGGQPQHF. The CDR3 region has the DNA TGTGCCAGCTTATTAGGGGGGGGTCAGCCCCAGCATTTT. The full variable domain, completed using reference TRBV5-8 and TRBJ1-5, is EAGVTQSPTHLIKTRGQQATLRCSPISGHTSVYWYQQALGLGLQFLLWYDEGEERNRGNFPPRFSGRQFPNYSSELNVNALELEDSALYLCASLLGGGQPQHFGDGTRLSIL.